Listed below are T cell receptor beta chains from one sample, sequenced in a study of T cell repertoires and HLA-DP antigens. Antigen specificity for these receptors is unknown. Libraries were prepared by immunoSEQ multiplex PCR; TCRdb keeps only in-frame clonotypes and omits some of them. The sample yields tens of thousands of clones, around four fifths seen once. The material sequenced was CD4+ T cells from PBMCs. The receptors derive from a man between 60 and 75 years old in good health and CMV-seronegative. The CDR3 runs from the conserved cysteine through the conserved F or W. A D gene is named only where the DNA matches it firmly. A clone size is listed for some rows: how often the clone was seen (once, few, many), or a class if it is expanded.

J gene	clone size	D gene	V gene	CDR3 protein	CDR3 DNA
TRBJ1-5	.	.	TRBV6-1	CASSERGNQPQHF	TGTGCCAGCAGTGAGCGTGGGAATCAGCCCCAGCATTTT
TRBJ1-6	.	.	TRBV14	CASSQGSNSPLHF	TGTGCCAGCAGCCAGGGCAGTAATTCACCCCTCCACTTT
TRBJ2-7	once	.	TRBV10-3	CAISESIVGRRAAYEQYF	TGTGCCATCAGTGAGTCGATCGTCGGTCGTAGGGCGGCCTACGAGCAGTACTTC
TRBJ1-1	.	.	TRBV5-8	CASSRGLMNTEAFF	TGTGCCAGCAGCCGCGGACTGATGAACACTGAAGCTTTCTTT
TRBJ1-2	medium-sized	.	TRBV9	CASSVEGVRGYTF	TGTGCCAGCAGCGTAGAAGGGGTAAGAGGCTACACCTTC
TRBJ2-3	once	.	TRBV19	CASTYRSTTDTQYF	TGTGCCAGTACCTATAGGAGCACAACAGATACGCAGTATTTT
TRBJ2-3	.	TRBD2	TRBV5-1	CASSLGGRALADTQYF	TGCGCCAGCAGCTTGGGCGGGAGGGCCTTGGCAGATACGCAGTATTTT
TRBJ1-2	.	.	TRBV4-1	CASSQEPVHGSHGYTF	TGCGCCAGCAGCCAAGAACCGGTACATGGGAGCCATGGCTACACCTTC
TRBJ1-2	.	TRBD1	TRBV27	CASSFRQGNYGYTF	TGTGCCAGCAGTTTTCGACAGGGAAACTATGGCTACACCTTC
TRBJ1-1	.	.	TRBV28	CASARGRGTEAFF	TGTGCCAGCGCGCGGGGTAGGGGCACTGAAGCTTTCTTT
TRBJ2-1	.	TRBD2	TRBV2	CASSRERGTYNEQFF	TGTGCCAGCAGTCGGGAGCGGGGAACCTACAATGAGCAGTTCTTC
TRBJ2-3	.	.	TRBV9	CASSVLGGRGTQYF	TGTGCCAGCAGCGTCCTGGGGGGGCGCGGTACGCAGTATTTT
TRBJ1-2	many	.	TRBV18	CASSPELEYGYTF	TGTGCCAGCTCTCCAGAACTGGAATATGGCTACACCTTC
TRBJ2-5	.	.	TRBV7-7	CASSSGLRETQYF	TGTGCCAGCAGTTCGGGACTTCGAGAGACCCAGTACTTC
TRBJ1-4	.	.	TRBV6-1	CASSQMRGGAEKLFF	TGTGCCAGCAGTCAAATGCGGGGGGGGGCTGAAAAACTGTTTTTT
TRBJ1-2	few	.	TRBV28	CASSLPGYDGYTF	TGTGCCAGCAGTTTACCCGGGTACGATGGCTACACCTTC
TRBJ1-6	.	TRBD1	TRBV2	CATGQDYNSPLHF	TGTGCCACCGGACAGGACTATAATTCACCCCTCCACTTT
TRBJ2-5	.	.	TRBV20-1	CSARDWETQYF	TGCAGTGCTAGAGATTGGGAGACCCAGTACTTC
TRBJ1-2	.	TRBD1	TRBV5-4	CASSLARAGGNYGYTF	TGTGCCAGCAGCTTGGCCAGGGCAGGGGGGAACTATGGCTACACCTTC
TRBJ2-1	.	TRBD2	TRBV12-5	CASGSPGLAGDFDEQFF	TGTGCTAGTGGCTCGCCGGGACTAGCGGGAGATTTTGATGAGCAGTTCTTC
TRBJ1-6	.	.	TRBV30	CAWRPKNSPLHF	TGTGCCTGGAGACCTAAGAATTCACCCCTCCACTTT
TRBJ2-1	.	TRBD2	TRBV6-5	CASSYSSSGRNEQFF	TGTGCCAGCAGTTACTCCTCTAGCGGGAGAAATGAGCAGTTCTTC
TRBJ1-3	once	.	TRBV27	CASSRTVKGNTIYF	TGTGCCAGCAGCAGGACAGTTAAGGGAAACACCATATATTTT
TRBJ1-1	.	.	TRBV30	CAWSFTGTEAFF	TGTGCCTGGAGTTTTACCGGGACTGAAGCTTTCTTT
TRBJ2-5	.	TRBD2	TRBV9	CASSVGGGGGYQETQYF	TGTGCCAGCAGCGTAGGTGGAGGCGGGGGGTACCAAGAGACCCAGTACTTC
TRBJ2-1	.	TRBD2	TRBV6-8	CASSYWCAGGRREQFF	TGTGCCAGCAGTTACTGGTGTGCGGGGGGGCGGAGAGAGCAGTTCTTC
TRBJ1-1	.	.	TRBV11-1	CASSLAAGRGNTEAFF	TGTGCCAGCAGCTTAGCGGCTGGCAGGGGGAACACTGAAGCTTTCTTT
TRBJ2-3	.	TRBD1	TRBV20-1	CSAVTGDTQYF	TGCAGTGCTGTGACAGGGGATACGCAGTATTTT
TRBJ2-1	.	.	TRBV9	CASSVGLATEQFF	TGTGCCAGCAGCGTAGGTCTAGCGACTGAGCAGTTCTTC
TRBJ1-4	.	.	TRBV4-3	CASSQDIVGTNEKLFF	TGCGCCAGCAGCCAAGATATCGTAGGAACTAATGAAAAACTGTTTTTT
TRBJ1-2	.	.	TRBV7-2	CASSLGGTGSIYGYTF	TGTGCCAGCAGCTTAGGGGGGACCGGGTCCATCTATGGCTACACCTTC
TRBJ1-2	once	.	TRBV19	CASSISPRGNYGYTF	TGTGCCAGTAGTATAAGTCCCAGGGGAAACTATGGCTACACCTTC
TRBJ2-1	.	TRBD2	TRBV7-7	CASSRRPGLAGGDEQFF	TGTGCCAGCAGCCGACGGCCGGGACTAGCGGGAGGGGATGAGCAGTTCTTC
TRBJ2-2	.	.	TRBV5-1	CASSLTLSRAGELFF	TGCGCCAGCAGCTTAACCCTCAGTCGGGCCGGGGAGCTGTTTTTT
TRBJ2-2	.	.	TRBV30	CAWSENTGELFF	TGTGCCTGGAGCGAGAACACCGGGGAGCTGTTTTTT
TRBJ1-2	.	.	TRBV9	CASSQSPREDYGYTF	TGTGCCAGCAGCCAATCGCCCCGGGAGGACTATGGCTACACCTTC
TRBJ1-6	.	.	TRBV14	CASSQGGGSRAPLHF	TGTGCCAGCAGCCAAGGGGGCGGAAGTCGGGCACCCCTCCACTTT
TRBJ2-5	.	.	TRBV29-1	CSVDEYQETQYF	TGCAGCGTTGACGAGTACCAAGAGACCCAGTACTTC
TRBJ2-2	.	TRBD2	TRBV5-1	CASSRRGTSGRRVGGELFF	TGCGCCAGCAGCCGGCGGGGGACTAGCGGGAGGAGGGTCGGCGGGGAGCTGTTTTTT
TRBJ2-3	few	.	TRBV18	CASSPRVDTQYF	TGTGCCAGCTCACCACGAGTGGATACGCAGTATTTT
TRBJ2-3	.	.	TRBV15	CATSRDNTYTDTQYF	TGTGCCACCAGCAGAGACAATACCTACACAGATACGCAGTATTTT
TRBJ1-3	.	.	TRBV6-1	CASSEALSSSGNTIYF	TGTGCCAGCAGTGAAGCGCTAAGCAGCTCTGGAAACACCATATATTTT
TRBJ2-3	once	TRBD2	TRBV10-3	CAISEGAGETTDTQYF	TGTGCCATCAGTGAGGGGGCGGGGGAAACCACAGATACGCAGTATTTT
TRBJ2-1	.	TRBD2	TRBV5-1	CASRTTRRGTSGMGEQFF	TGCGCCAGCAGAACAACAAGACGCGGGACTAGCGGGATGGGTGAGCAGTTCTTC
TRBJ1-1	.	.	TRBV28	CASRLGGRNTEAFF	TGTGCCAGCAGACTAGGGGGGAGGAACACTGAAGCTTTCTTT
TRBJ2-1	.	TRBD2	TRBV9	CASSPGTSGSGEQFF	TGTGCCAGCAGCCCCGGGACTAGCGGGAGTGGCGAGCAGTTCTTC
TRBJ1-2	few	.	TRBV5-4	CASSLKFGAEGYTF	TGTGCCAGCAGCTTGAAATTTGGGGCAGAAGGCTACACCTTC
TRBJ1-1	.	.	TRBV29-1	CSVVNYAWSMGVNRLNTEAFF	TGCAGCGTTGTGAACTATGCCTGGAGTATGGGCGTTAACAGACTGAACACTGAAGCTTTCTTT
TRBJ1-2	.	.	TRBV7-2	CASAAGGRAINYGYTF	TGTGCCAGCGCCGCGGGAGGGAGAGCGATTAACTATGGCTACACCTTC
TRBJ1-1	.	.	TRBV2	CASSAAHITGNTEAFF	TGTGCCAGCAGTGCTGCCCATATAACAGGGAACACTGAAGCTTTCTTT